This T cell receptor (beta chain) was recovered during a study of cytomegalovirus exposure and HLA in healthy donors. Germline CDR1 is SGHVS and CDR2 is FNYEAQ. Trimming took 4 bases from V and 2 from J, leaving 14 bases between them. The CDR3 contains 15 residues. Primers included in the PCR were 60 Vbeta and 13 Jbeta primers. Profiling relied on immunoSEQ multiplex PCR, and the TCRdb table lists in-frame clones only, not all of them. The sample gives a few hundred thousand clones, about 79% of which show up once; 1.5% to 2% is in the top ten. This TCR came from a man aged 18 to 29 in good health and CMV-seronegative. Sequencing was done on a sample of PBMCs. The chain recombines TRBV7-6 with TRBJ1-1, with D unresolved. The chain's CDR3 is CASSSMGGRNTEAFF. In nucleotides, the CDR3 is TGTGCCAGCAGCTCCATGGGTGGGCGAAACACTGAAGCTTTCTTT. The entire variable domain, with the rest obtained from reference TRBV7-6 and TRBJ1-1, is as follows: GAGVSQSPRYKVTKRGQDVALRCDPISGHVSLYWYRQALGQGPEFLTYFNYEAQQDKSGLPNDRFSAERPEGSISTLTIQRTEQRDSAMYRCASSSMGGRNTEAFFGQGTRLTVV.